Sequencing of this T cell receptor (beta chain) was carried out in a study of high-grade serous ovarian cancer treatment subgroups. Overall study: Mean per sample: approximately 13,000 reads, around 7,100 unique TCR beta rearrangements.

The CDR3 has 14 residues. CDR1 and CDR2 from the germline V gene are SGHDT and YYEEEE. V dropped 0 bases and J dropped 5 bases, with 11 bases sitting between them. The assay was immunoSEQ multiplex PCR, and TCRdb's table has in-frame clones only and misses some. The sample contains 4,500 or so clones, 75% to 80% of which appear only once. Tumor samples were obtained before definitive surgery or chemotherapy. This rearrangement joins TRBV5-6 to TRBJ2-5, with TRBD1 as a possible D gene (5 bases). The sequence was collected from a human donor with high-grade serous ovarian cancer. The sample was tumor tissue. This CDR3 reads CASSLAQGLETQYF. The DNA for the CDR3 is TGTGCCAGCAGCTTGGCGCAGGGCTTGGAGACCCAGTACTTC.